This T cell receptor beta chain originates from a study of T cell responses to AZD1222 COVID-19 vaccine. The repertoire was sequenced with immunoSEQ multiplex PCR; TCRdb's copy has only in-frame clones and lacks some. This sample has 89,000 or so clones, with approximately 90% found just once. Points from the study as a whole: Only after the peak T cell response were repertoires sampled.

Remarks on this clone: What it binds is unknown.

Germline V lookup: CDR1 MDHEN, CDR2 SYDVKM. Trimming removed 5 bases from V and 1 base from J, with 8 bases in between. This CDR3 has 14 residues. This chain links TRBV28 with TRBJ1-4, with D unresolved. This TCR was sampled from an adult who received the AZD1222 COVID-19 vaccine. The material sequenced was peripheral blood, taken 28 days after the second AZD1222 dose. The DNA for the CDR3 is TGTGCCAGCAGTGAGTCGGTAACTAATGAAAAACTGTTTTTT. Its translation: CASSESVTNEKLFF.